This T cell receptor (beta chain) comes out of a study of CD8+CD57+ T cells in acquired aplastic anemia (dated by TCRdb to the late 2010s). As for the study more broadly: Extracted DNA from sorted CD4+ and CD8+ cells averaged approximately 3 ug, ranging from roughly 0.17 to 27.4 ug.

Taken from cysteine to phenylalanine, the CDR3 has 13 residues. Kept here is only the CDR3 DNA, which spans 39 bases and is read in frame from base 1. CDR1 and CDR2, per the germline V gene (reference sequence), are MNHNY and SVGAGI. The V and J ends are trimmed by 5 bases and 2 bases, leaving 9 bases between them. TCR beta VDJ combination and CDR3 sequence profiling used genomic DNA as the template. TCR repertoire sequencing was run on an Illumina HiSeq 2000. In the original analysis: TRBV/TRBJ rearrangement plots, CDR3 size and DJ length profiles, and Simpson's diversity index were used to assess repertoires. Whichever DNA sequence was most abundant in the deep sequencing data was defined as the immunodominant clone. CDR3 amino acid sequences were checked for sharing between subjects and were compared against published repertoires and the VDJdb database. TCRdb cleaned the public reads at Q25 with fastp, built clones with MiXCR and kept in-frame beta chains. One record per CDR3 amino acid sequence lists the most common genes and DNA. TCRdb's processing, not the authors' own work, is the source of the V and J calls. The sample table contains 250,000 to 300,000 distinct CDR3 sequences; only one count was recorded for 55% to 65% of them. The biggest ten clones account for less than 9.5% of the sample.

This clonotype was seen at least ten times. Its target antigen remains unknown. No much larger clonotype is one base removed from it; base qualities were not supplied. In the study, sorted CD4+ and CD8+ blood T cells from patients with severe aplastic anemia and from healthy subjects underwent deep sequencing of TCR repertoires. Ficoll-Paque density gradient centrifugation was used to isolate peripheral blood mononuclear cells. CD4+ and CD8+ T cells were sorted by FACS or magnetic beads before DNA extraction. Findings and caveats that apply to the study as a whole: Around 30 CD8+ CDR3 sequences were found to be shared between patients and controls, but these sequences appeared to be highly expressed in patients and within the immunodominant clones of the patients. CD8+ Simpson's diversity did not differ significantly between patients and healthy controls (P=0.060).

Sequenced input: sorted CD4+, CD8+, or CD8+CD57+ T cells (not recorded which) from PBMCs. The rearranged chain carries TRBV6-6 and TRBJ1-1; the D gene is not confidently resolved. This sequence originates from a human donor with severe aplastic anemia or a healthy control (not recorded which). CDR3 reads: CASSPRYNTEAFF. The bases are TGTGCCAGCAGTCCTCGGTATAACACTGAAGCTTTCTTT.